This entry lists 16 T cell receptor beta chains sequenced from one sample in a study of beta chain features in type 1 diabetes (dated by TCRdb to between 2018 and 2020). Results the study describes overall, beyond this receptor: A moderate but significant shortening of TCRB CDR3 length was observed in type 1 diabetes patients in all four CD4+ subsets.

Which antigens these TCRs recognize remains unknown. Library construction relied on the immunoSEQ multiplex PCR assay. The entire amount of isolated RNA was reverse transcribed using the High Capacity cDNA Reverse Transcription Kit, so the sequenced TCRB transcripts were expressed ones. What TCRdb holds here is the immuneACCESS table cut down to in-frame rearrangements. Part of the clones is not present; checked against another copy, under half of the missing clones reflect an unresolved V gene, and the others are unexplained. The sample data list tens of thousands of clones, and under 50% of these were observed just once. Of the sample, 1.4% to 1.5% falls within the top ten clones. The source material was Tregs from blood. The cell subset or site label of this sample denotes: regulatory CD4+ T cells. The receptors stem from a man under 40 with type 1 diabetes.

This clone was seen only once. One end of the junction is discordant with germline, which a read error may explain. The chain is built from TRBV7-4 and TRBJ2-7; no reliable D call. CDR1 and CDR2 from the germline V gene are SGHVT and SQSDAQ. The length of the CDR3 is 9 residues. CDR3 sequence reads: CASSSHHDF. CDR3 nucleotide sequence: TGTGCCAGCAGCTCCCATCATGACTTC. Full variable domain (rest looked up from reference TRBV7-4 and TRBJ2-7): GAGVSQSPRYKVAKRGRDVALRCDSISGHVTLYWYRQTLGQGSEVLTYSQSDAQRDKSGRPSGRFSAERPERSVSTLKIQRTEQGDSAVYLCASSSHHDFGPGTRLTVT.

The chain couples TRBV11-2 to TRBJ1-1, with TRBD1 matching 7 bases. Germline lookup yields CDR1 SGHAT and CDR2 FQNNGV. This CDR3 is built from 16 residues. V shed 4 bases, J shed 1 base, and the junction held 9 bases outside the gene matches. The CDR3 sequence: CASSSIVTGENTEAFF. In nucleotides, the CDR3 is TGTGCCAGCAGCTCGATAGTAACAGGGGAGAACACTGAAGCTTTCTTT.

This clone was seen a single time. The CDR3 DNA reads as TGTGCCAGCAGCCCTCGACAGGACCTAGCGGTCTACGAGCAGTACTTC. This sequence encodes CASSPRQDLAVYEQYF. The gene calls are TRBV9 and TRBJ2-7; a possible D gene is TRBD2 (7 bases). The CDR3 consists of 16 residues. CDR1 SGDLS and CDR2 YYNGEE come from the germline V gene. Trimming cost V 4 bases and J 3 bases, with 20 bases left between them.

The chain employs TRBV28 and TRBJ2-6; tentative D call: TRBD2 (5 bases). Trimming stripped 3 bases from V and 0 bases from J, with 18 bases between. Looked up from germline, CDR1 is MDHEN and CDR2 is SYDVKM. The CDR3 extends over 19 amino acids. CDR3: CASSFPPGKGNSGANVLTF. The CDR3 DNA reads TGTGCCAGCAGTTTTCCCCCCGGGAAAGGCAACTCTGGGGCCAACGTCCTGACTTTC.

This clone was detected only once. V gene TRBV6-1 combines with J gene TRBJ2-7, with D possibly matching TRBD1 (5 bases). Germline V lookup: CDR1 MNHNS, CDR2 SASEGT. Trimming pared 2 bases from V and 7 bases from J, leaving 6 bases between. CDR3 size: 11 residues. CDR3 loop: CASSENREQYF. The CDR3 DNA sequence: TGTGCCAGCAGTGAAAACAGGGAGCAGTACTTC.

The rearrangement links TRBV5-1 to TRBJ2-1, with 10 bases aligning to TRBD2. There are 18 residues in the CDR3. With V trimmed by 4 bases and J by 7 bases, 17 bases remained unmatched. Germline V gene data show CDR1 as SGHRS and CDR2 as YFSETQ. Here the CDR3 reads CASSPVPSSGSIWNEQFF. The CDR3 DNA sequence: TGCGCCAGCAGCCCGGTACCCTCTAGCGGGAGTATATGGAATGAGCAGTTCTTC. The whole variable domain, filled in from reference TRBV5-1 and TRBJ2-1, reads KAGVTQTPRYLIKTRGQQVTLSCSPISGHRSVSWYQQTPGQGLQFLFEYFSETQRNKGNFPGRFSGRQFSNSRSEMNVSTLELGDSALYLCASSPVPSSGSIWNEQFFGPGTRLTVL.

This clone is judged medium-sized (0.01 to 0.1%). This chain links TRBV7-2 with TRBJ2-3; 12 bases are a match to TRBD2. The junction had 10 bases not matched to a gene; V was cut back by 3 bases and J by 3 bases. This CDR3 is 18 amino acids long. CDR1 is SGHTA and CDR2 is FQGNSA in the germline V gene. CDR3 sequence (DNA): TGTGCCAGCAGCTTTAGATCTAGCGGGAGGGCCCGAACAGATACGCAGTATTTT. Its protein product is CASSFRSSGRARTDTQYF.

The sample holds a few counts of this clone. The chain joins TRBV6-1 to TRBJ2-1; TRBD1 aligns across 8 bases. Unmatched junction bases numbered 9, after V lost 3 bases and J lost 14 bases. In germline, CDR1 is MNHNS, CDR2 SASEGT. The CDR3 has 13 residues. The CDR3 region has the DNA TGTGCCAGCAGTGAGAGACAGGGGCGGGGAAAGTTCTTC. Translating gives CASSERQGRGKFF.

The chain is built from TRBV7-2 and TRBJ2-2, with 9 nucleotides matching TRBD2. CDR3 length equals 16 residues. Germline V gives CDR1 SGHTA, CDR2 FQGNSA. Trimming removed 0 bases from V and 8 bases from J; junction bases left unmatched: 7. The CDR3 nucleotides are TGTGCCAGCAGCTTAGCGTCTAGCGGGAATCTGGGGGAGCTGTTTTTT. It yields the protein CASSLASSGNLGELFF. Combining the CDR3 with reference TRBV7-2 and TRBJ2-2 gives the whole variable domain GAGVSQSPSNKVTEKGKDVELRCDPISGHTALYWYRQSLGQGLEFLIYFQGNSAPDKSGLPSDRFSAERTGGSVSTLTIQRTQQEDSAVYLCASSLASSGNLGELFFGEGSRLTVL.

The sample holds one count of this clone. This sequence joins TRBV5-4 and TRBJ2-7; 11 nucleotides align to TRBD2. Germline CDR1 and CDR2: SGHNT and YYREEE (reference sequence). CDR3 length equals 15 residues. Unmatched junction bases numbered 6, after V lost 0 bases and J lost 7 bases. The CDR3 protein is CASSLVYSGRGEQYF. CDR3 in DNA: TGTGCCAGCAGCTTGGTGTATAGCGGGAGGGGAGAGCAGTACTTC. The full variable domain, in which reference TRBV5-4 and TRBJ2-7 provide the parts outside the CDR3, is ETGVTQSPTHLIKTRGQQVTLRCSSQSGHNTVSWYQQALGQGPQFIFQYYREEENGRGNFPPRFSGLQFPNYSSELNVNALELDDSALYLCASSLVYSGRGEQYFGPGTRLTVT.

This clone has only one observation. The V gene is TRBV19, the J gene TRBJ2-1; TRBD1 is a possible D gene (6 bases). The CDR3 covers 13 residues. Between the trimmed V and J ends, which lost 6 bases and 6 bases, there was a span of 12 bases. Germline V gene data show CDR1 as LNHDA and CDR2 as SQIVND (reference sequence). CDR3 in amino acids: CASSLNRVNEQFF. CDR3 sequence (DNA): TGTGCCAGTAGCCTAAACAGGGTCAATGAGCAGTTCTTC.

The chain has TRBV27 and TRBJ1-6, with D unclear. In germline, CDR1 is MNHEY, CDR2 SMNVEV (reference sequence). This CDR3 has 11 amino acids. V gave up 8 bases and J gave up 9 bases, with 8 bases separating them. The CDR3 reads CASSSGSPLHF. The CDR3 DNA reads as TGTGCCAGCTCTTCGGGTTCACCCCTCCACTTT.

The chain combines TRBV4-2 with TRBJ1-3; D may be TRBD1 (6 bases). CDR1 and CDR2 (germline): LGHNA, YNFKEQ. V gave up 0 bases and J gave up 3 bases, with 9 bases separating them. There are 15 residues in the CDR3. CDR3 nucleotide sequence: TGTGCCAGCAGCCAAGAAGGACAGCTTGGAAACACCATATATTTT. Amino acids: CASSQEGQLGNTIYF.

This clone occurred a few times. The rearrangement links TRBV5-1 to TRBJ2-3; maybe TRBD1 (6 bases). The germline gives CDR1 SGHRS, CDR2 YFSETQ. This CDR3 is 15 amino acids long. V dropped 0 bases and J dropped 3 bases, with 11 bases sitting between them. The DNA of the CDR3 is TGCGCCAGCAGCTTGGCGGACAGACCAACAGATACGCAGTATTTT. Its translation is CASSLADRPTDTQYF.

The CDR3 region has the DNA TGTGCCAGCAGCTTCAAGGAGGGACCGTTAAACAATGAGCAGTTCTTC. Its protein is CASSFKEGPLNNEQFF. The genes are TRBV7-9 and TRBJ2-1; weak D call: TRBD2 (6 bases). V lost 3 bases and J lost 5, with 17 bases in between. The CDR3 runs to 16 residues. Germline loops: CDR1 SEHNR, CDR2 FQNEAQ (reference sequence).

The J gene is TRBJ2-5, the V gene TRBV7-9; no clear D gene. This CDR3 is built from 16 residues. Germline V gene lookup returns CDR1 SEHNR and CDR2 FQNEAQ (reference sequence). V was shortened by 2 bases and J by 1 base, with 14 bases between the two germline ends. This CDR3 reads CASSLTVNWAQETQYF. The CDR3 DNA reads as TGTGCCAGCAGCTTAACAGTTAACTGGGCCCAAGAGACCCAGTACTTC.